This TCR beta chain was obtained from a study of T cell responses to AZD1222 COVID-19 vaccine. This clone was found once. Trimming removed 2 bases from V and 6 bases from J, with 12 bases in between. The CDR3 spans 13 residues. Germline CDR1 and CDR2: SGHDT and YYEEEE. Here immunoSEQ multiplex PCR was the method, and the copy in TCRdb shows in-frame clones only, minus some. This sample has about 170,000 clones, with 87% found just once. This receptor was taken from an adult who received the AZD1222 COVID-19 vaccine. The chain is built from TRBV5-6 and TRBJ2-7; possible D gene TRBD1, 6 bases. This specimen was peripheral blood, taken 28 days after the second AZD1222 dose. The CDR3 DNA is TGTGCCAGCAGCTTTACAGGGTTAATCGAGCAGTACTTC. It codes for CASSFTGLIEQYF.